This TCR beta chain was sequenced in a study of T-cell reconstitution after alpha-beta-depleted transplantation in children. Whole-study results and caveats: There were reportedly several hundred expanded graft clones from which alpha-beta T cells came about two months after transplant. By one year post-transplant, T-cell counts and diversity largely arose from T cells that were newly produced. Diversity of TCRbeta at day 60 was high in some patients, arising from surviving recipient T cells and thymic progenitors.

This clonotype showed up just a few times. Its antigen remains unknown. This CDR3 is built from 16 residues. Deletions cut 4 bases from V and 0 bases from J, with 14 bases between. CDR1 is SGHDT and CDR2 is YYEEEE in the germline V gene. Preparation of the TCRbeta library was carried out with unique molecular identifiers. TCRdb passed the PCR reads through MiXCR, listing each CDR3 protein once. This sample has a few hundred thousand distinct CDR3 sequences, with approximately 41% found just once. The sequence came from a girl aged 2-10 years with aplastic anemia, due to receive a stem cell transplant. Sequencing used PBMCs, obtained before TCRalphabeta/CD19-depleted stem cell transplant. The V gene is TRBV5-6, the J gene TRBJ1-3; D remains unclear. For the CDR3, the DNA is TGTGCCAGCAGCGCCTACAGCGATTACTCTGGAAACACCATATATTTT. As protein: CASSAYSDYSGNTIYF.